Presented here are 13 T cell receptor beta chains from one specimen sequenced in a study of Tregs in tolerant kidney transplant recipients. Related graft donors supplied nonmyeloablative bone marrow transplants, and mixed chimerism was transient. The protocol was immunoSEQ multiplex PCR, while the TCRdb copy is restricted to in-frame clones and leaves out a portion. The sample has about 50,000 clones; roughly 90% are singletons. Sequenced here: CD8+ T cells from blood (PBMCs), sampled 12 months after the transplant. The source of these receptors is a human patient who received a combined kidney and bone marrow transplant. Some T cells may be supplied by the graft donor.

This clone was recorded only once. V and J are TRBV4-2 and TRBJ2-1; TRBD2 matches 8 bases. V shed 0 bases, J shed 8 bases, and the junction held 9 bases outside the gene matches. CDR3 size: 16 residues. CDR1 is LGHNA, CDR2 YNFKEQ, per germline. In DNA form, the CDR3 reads TGTGCCAGCAGCCAAGAAAGAACGGGAGGGCTGGATGAGCAGTTCTTC. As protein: CASSQERTGGLDEQFF.

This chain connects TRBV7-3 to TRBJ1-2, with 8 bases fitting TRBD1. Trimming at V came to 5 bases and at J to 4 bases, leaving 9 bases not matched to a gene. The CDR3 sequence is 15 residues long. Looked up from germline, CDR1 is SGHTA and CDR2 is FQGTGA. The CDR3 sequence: CASSGFGQGVYGYTF. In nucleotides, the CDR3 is TGTGCCAGCAGCGGATTTGGACAGGGTGTCTATGGCTACACCTTC.

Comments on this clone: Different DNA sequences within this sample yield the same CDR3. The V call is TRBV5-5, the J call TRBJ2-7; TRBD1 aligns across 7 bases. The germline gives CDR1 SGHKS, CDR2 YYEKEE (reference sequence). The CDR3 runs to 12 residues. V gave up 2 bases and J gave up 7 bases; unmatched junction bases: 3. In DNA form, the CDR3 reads TGTGCCAGCAGCTTTACAGGGGAAGAGCAGTACTTC. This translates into CASSFTGEEQYF. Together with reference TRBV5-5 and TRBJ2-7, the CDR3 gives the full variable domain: DAGVTQSPTHLIKTRGQQVTLRCSPISGHKSVSWYQQVLGQGPQFIFQYYEKEERGRGNFPDRFSARQFPNYSSELNVNALLLGDSALYLCASSFTGEEQYFGPGTRLTVT.

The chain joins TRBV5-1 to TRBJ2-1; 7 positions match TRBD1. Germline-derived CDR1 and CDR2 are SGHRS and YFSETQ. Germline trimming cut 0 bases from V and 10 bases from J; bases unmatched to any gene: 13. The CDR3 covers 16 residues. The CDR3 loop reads CASSLDWDSRRLEQFF. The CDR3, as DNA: TGCGCCAGCAGCTTGGACTGGGACAGCAGAAGGTTGGAGCAGTTCTTC.

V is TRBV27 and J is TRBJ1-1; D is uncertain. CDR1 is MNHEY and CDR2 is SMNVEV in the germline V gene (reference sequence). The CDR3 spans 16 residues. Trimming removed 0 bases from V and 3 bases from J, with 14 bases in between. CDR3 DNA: TGTGCCAGCAGTTTATCGTACGTAGGGAGGTACACTGAAGCTTTCTTT. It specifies CASSLSYVGRYTEAFF.

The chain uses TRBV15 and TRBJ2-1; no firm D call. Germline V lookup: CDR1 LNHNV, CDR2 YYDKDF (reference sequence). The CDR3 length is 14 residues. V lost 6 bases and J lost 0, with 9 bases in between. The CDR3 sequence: CATRTRNSYNEQFF. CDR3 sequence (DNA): TGTGCCACCAGGACTCGCAACTCCTACAATGAGCAGTTCTTC.

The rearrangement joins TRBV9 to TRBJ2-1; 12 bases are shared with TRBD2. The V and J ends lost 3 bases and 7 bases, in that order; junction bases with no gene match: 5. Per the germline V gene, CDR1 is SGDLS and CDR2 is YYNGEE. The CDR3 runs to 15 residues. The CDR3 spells CASSGASGGVNEQFF. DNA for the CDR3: TGTGCCAGCAGCGGAGCTAGCGGGGGGGTAAATGAGCAGTTCTTC.

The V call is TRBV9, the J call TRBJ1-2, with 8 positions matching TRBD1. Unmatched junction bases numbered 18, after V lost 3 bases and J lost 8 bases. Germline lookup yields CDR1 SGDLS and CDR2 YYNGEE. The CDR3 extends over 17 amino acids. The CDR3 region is CASSDGQGPTFRRGYTF. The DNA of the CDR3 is TGTGCCAGCAGCGACGGACAGGGACCAACCTTTAGGAGGGGCTACACCTTC.

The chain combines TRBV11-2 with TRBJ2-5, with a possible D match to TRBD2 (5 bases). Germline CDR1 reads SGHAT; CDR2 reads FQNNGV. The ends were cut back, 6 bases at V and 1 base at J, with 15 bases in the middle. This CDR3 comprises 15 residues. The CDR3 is CASSSVGMAQETQYF. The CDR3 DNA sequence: TGTGCCAGCAGTTCCGTCGGGATGGCCCAAGAGACCCAGTACTTC.

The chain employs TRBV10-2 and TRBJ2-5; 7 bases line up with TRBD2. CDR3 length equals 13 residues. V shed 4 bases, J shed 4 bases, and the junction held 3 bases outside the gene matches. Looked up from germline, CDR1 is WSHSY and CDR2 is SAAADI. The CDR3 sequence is CASSVGGSETQYF. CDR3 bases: TGCGCCAGCAGTGTCGGGGGGTCAGAGACCCAGTACTTC.

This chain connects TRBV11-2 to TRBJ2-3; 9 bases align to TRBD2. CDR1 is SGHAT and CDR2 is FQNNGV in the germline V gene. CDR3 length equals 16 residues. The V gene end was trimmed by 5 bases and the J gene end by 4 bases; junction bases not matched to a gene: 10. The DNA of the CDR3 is TGTGCCAGCAGCCGCGGGGGGGCCGTGGGCGCAGATACGCAGTATTTT. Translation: CASSRGGAVGADTQYF.

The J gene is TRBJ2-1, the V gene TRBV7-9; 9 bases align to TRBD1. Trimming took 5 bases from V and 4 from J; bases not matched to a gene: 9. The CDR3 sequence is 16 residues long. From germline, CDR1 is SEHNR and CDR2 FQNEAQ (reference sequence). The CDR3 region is CASSPATDRGYNEQFF. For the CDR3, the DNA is TGTGCCAGCAGCCCCGCGACGGACAGGGGTTACAATGAGCAGTTCTTC.

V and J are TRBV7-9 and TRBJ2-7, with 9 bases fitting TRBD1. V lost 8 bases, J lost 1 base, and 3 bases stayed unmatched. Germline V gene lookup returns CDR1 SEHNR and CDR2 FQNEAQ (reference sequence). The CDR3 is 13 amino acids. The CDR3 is CASGDRDSYEQYF. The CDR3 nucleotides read TGTGCCAGCGGGGACAGGGATTCCTACGAGCAGTACTTC.